This record covers a single T cell receptor beta chain. The data belong to a study of blood T cells in healthy people across ages. Primed by a sample-barcoded 5' primer and a J-beta primer mix, a second PCR proceeded for about 7 to 12 cycles. TCRdb re-derived calls from the 5' RACE reads in MiXCR, one entry per CDR3 protein. The sample lists 730,000 or so distinct CDR3 sequences; 43% were seen once. Trimming cost V 6 bases and J 3 bases, with 14 bases left between them. The CDR3 is 14 residues long. The germline V gene has CDR1 DFQATT and CDR2 SNEGSKA (reference sequence). V gene TRBV20-1 combines with J gene TRBJ1-4; D is perhaps TRBD1 (6 bases). The material sequenced was blood. The sequence was collected from a woman aged 60-75 years in good health. This CDR3 reads CSARGRTANEKLFF. Written as DNA, the CDR3 is TGCAGTGCGAGGGGGAGGACGGCTAATGAAAAACTGTTTTTT.